These 18 T cell receptor beta chains came from one sample sequenced in a study of regulatory T cells in long-lasting Graves disease. Time point denoted: newly diagnosed GD, antithyroid drugs for less than 3 months. TCR sequences were obtained from RNA taken from PBMCs. With iRepertoire HTBI primers and Arm-PCR of CDR3 regions, TCR beta libraries were built. TCRdb passed the multiplex PCR reads through MiXCR, listing each CDR3 protein once. The sample shows about 620,000 distinct CDR3 sequences, roughly 16% of them seen only once. These data were also filed under a second study, of T cells in Graves' hyperthyroidism and ophthalmopathy.

Material: peripheral blood mononuclear cells (PBMCs), obtained at new diagnosis, from a patient treated with antithyroid drugs. These receptors were collected from a woman younger than 45 with Graves disease.

This clonotype was seen more than once but under ten times. J is TRBJ2-2 and V is TRBV29-1; D unresolved. The CDR3 has 12 amino acids. Trimming shortened V by 4 bases and J by 5 bases, and 8 bases separated the two germline ends. The germline V gene encodes CDR1 SQVTM and CDR2 ANQGSEA. The CDR3 region is CSVGHLTGELFF. The CDR3 DNA is TGCAGCGTTGGGCACCTGACCGGGGAGCTGTTTTTT.

This clonotype has more than one count but fewer than ten. The V gene is TRBV6-1, the J gene TRBJ2-3; D possibly corresponds to TRBD2 (5 bases). Germline lookup yields CDR1 MNHNS and CDR2 SASEGT. The CDR3 has 15 residues. V was pared by 6 bases and J by 0 bases, with 13 bases between. Here the CDR3 reads CASRLSGASTDTQYF. CDR3 coding DNA: TGTGCCAGCAGACTAAGCGGTGCTAGCACAGATACGCAGTATTTT.

A remark on this clonotype: A read error is likely here: a far larger clone is one base away. CDR3 in amino acids: CASGFRREAEAFF. CDR3 nucleotide sequence: TGTGCCAGCGGTTTTAGGAGGGAGGCTGAAGCTTTCTTT. The chain links TRBV28 to TRBJ1-1; D is unclear. CDR1 MDHEN and CDR2 SYDVKM come from the germline V gene. The CDR3 consists of 13 residues.

This clonotype was observed a few times. The chain links TRBV19 to TRBJ2-7, with D tentatively TRBD2 (6 bases). The CDR3 is 15 residues long. Germline V gene data show CDR1 as LNHDA and CDR2 as SQIVND (reference sequence). V was clipped by 3 bases and J by 5 bases, with 17 bases between them. Here the CDR3 DNA reads TGTGCCAGTAGTATTCGCCGGGGCGGGGTTCACGAGCAGTACTTC. Translating gives CASSIRRGGVHEQYF.

V gene TRBV9 combines with J gene TRBJ2-1; 7 bases are shared with TRBD2. Germline CDR1 is SGDLS and CDR2 is YYNGEE. Trimming took 2 bases from V and 7 from J; bases not matched to a gene: 12. The CDR3 consists of 16 residues. CDR3 sequence reads: CASSVRGLEGENEQFF. CDR3 in DNA: TGTGCCAGCAGCGTCAGAGGACTAGAAGGGGAAAATGAGCAGTTCTTC.

The chain uses TRBV5-1 and TRBJ2-1, with TRBD2 as a possible D gene (8 bases). Germline assignment: CDR1 SGHRS and CDR2 YFSETQ. Trimming removed 4 bases from V and 6 bases from J, with 17 bases in between. The CDR3 length is 15 residues. CDR3 sequence: CASSAGLGGGNEQFF. In DNA form, the CDR3 reads TGCGCCAGCAGCGCGGGACTAGGGGGCGGCAATGAGCAGTTCTTC.

This clonotype was counted between two and nine times. This sequence joins TRBV9 and TRBJ2-1, with D unclear. The V gene's germline CDR1 is SGDLS and CDR2 YYNGEE. There are 13 residues in the CDR3. The V gene lost 3 bases and the J gene lost 10 bases, with 14 bases spanning the gap. The CDR3 loop reads CASSGTKRAEQFF. In DNA, the CDR3 is TGTGCCAGCAGCGGGACCAAGCGAGCCGAGCAGTTCTTC. Together with reference TRBV9 and TRBJ2-1, the CDR3 gives the full variable domain: DSGVTQTPKHLITATGQRVTLRCSPRSGDLSVYWYQQSLDQGLQFLIQYYNGEERAKGNILERFSAQQFPDLHSELNLSSLELGDSALYFCASSGTKRAEQFFGPGTRLTVL.

Note on this clonotype: A read error may be the cause here, since a much bigger clone is one base away. Here the CDR3 omits its conserved ending phenylalanine or tryptophan, so a read error is the likely source. The rearrangement uses TRBV12-3 or TRBV12-4 and TRBJ1-2; TRBD1 matches at 7 bases. CDR3 length: 12 amino acids. Trimming took 6 bases from V and 4 from J; bases not matched to a gene: 2. The CDR3 DNA reads as TGTGCCAGCAGGACAGGGACCTATGGCTACACCCTC. Protein: CASRTGTYGYTL.

The table lists this clonotype with a few counts. This sequence joins TRBV6-5 and TRBJ2-7; D not resolved. This CDR3 has 15 residues. The V gene lost 0 bases and the J gene lost 4 bases, with 13 bases spanning the gap. Germline lookup yields CDR1 MNHEY and CDR2 SVGAGI. This chain's CDR3 is CASSYSGNSGYEQYF. In DNA, the CDR3 is TGTGCCAGCAGTTACTCAGGGAATTCTGGGTACGAGCAGTACTTC.

This clonotype was observed a handful of times. This rearrangement joins TRBV7-9 to TRBJ1-6, with TRBD1 identical over 7 bases. V lost 5 bases, J lost 0 bases, and 7 bases stayed unmatched. This CDR3 is 17 amino acids long. Looked up from germline, CDR1 is SEHNR and CDR2 is FQNEAQ (reference sequence). The CDR3 is CASSQGGSSSYNSPLHF. CDR3 DNA: TGTGCCAGCAGCCAAGGGGGCAGCAGCTCCTATAATTCACCCCTCCACTTT.

This clonotype has at least ten counts. The chain combines TRBV2 with TRBJ2-2, with TRBD1 identical over 7 bases. The CDR3 has 14 residues. Germline values: CDR1 SNHLY, CDR2 FYNNEI. V lost 6 bases and J lost 2; bases outside the gene matches: 3. CDR3 amino acids: CASRHRGNTGELFF. Here the CDR3 DNA reads TGTGCCAGCAGACACAGGGGAAACACCGGGGAGCTGTTTTTT.

The chain combines TRBV20-1 with TRBJ2-2; D might be TRBD1 or TRBD2, each matching 5 bases. Trimming stripped 2 bases from V and 6 bases from J, with 31 bases between. This CDR3 spans 20 amino acids. Germline V gene lookup returns CDR1 DFQATT and CDR2 SNEGSKA (reference sequence). The CDR3 DNA is TGCAGTGCTAGATTCCCCGGGAATGATAAGGGCCCAGGGAGCCCCGGGGAGCTGTTTTTT. It encodes CSARFPGNDKGPGSPGELFF.

In this sample, this clonotype turned up many times. The chain recombines TRBV28 with TRBJ2-3; 7 bases are a match to TRBD1. The CDR3 spans 15 residues. Germline CDR1 MDHEN, CDR2 SYDVKM. V shed 4 bases and J 3 bases; nucleotides not matched to a gene: 7. CDR3 sequence (DNA): TGTGCCAGCAGTTCGCCGGGACAGACTACAGATACGCAGTATTTT. This translates into CASSSPGQTTDTQYF.

Only a few counts were recorded for this clonotype. One end of the junction is discordant with germline, which a read error may explain. V gene TRBV5-4 combines with J gene TRBJ2-2; TRBD1 might be the D (5 bases). The CDR3 sequence is 14 residues long. Germline assignment: CDR1 SGHNT and CDR2 YYREEE (reference sequence). CDR3 nucleotide sequence: TGTGCCAGCAGCTTGGGGACAAGAACCGGAGAGCTGTTTTTT. Protein sequence: CASSLGTRTGELFF.

In its sample, this clonotype was seen a few times. The chain uses TRBV18 and TRBJ2-4; the D gene is possibly TRBD2 (6 bases). The CDR3 sequence is 16 residues long. Trimming left V 3 bases short and J 0 bases short, with 12 bases between. The V gene's germline CDR1 is KGHSH and CDR2 LQKENI. The CDR3 loop reads CASSPGGLLAKNIQYF. The CDR3 DNA reads as TGTGCCAGCTCACCGGGAGGCCTACTAGCCAAAAACATTCAGTACTTC.

This clonotype was seen at least ten times. The genes are TRBV5-1 and TRBJ1-1, with no clear D. V dropped 5 bases and J dropped 6 bases, with 23 bases sitting between them. The V gene's germline CDR1 is SGHRS and CDR2 YFSETQ. The length of the CDR3 is 16 residues. DNA for the CDR3: TGCGCCAGCAGTCACGGGGTCGGTGAAGGTAATCCTGAAGCTTTCTTT. Residues: CASSHGVGEGNPEAFF.

This clonotype came up many times. V is TRBV12-3 or TRBV12-4 and J is TRBJ2-1; 9 nucleotides align to TRBD2. J was trimmed by 9 bases and V by 3 bases; bases with no gene match: 12. The CDR3 covers 16 residues. The CDR3 DNA reads as TGTGCCAGCAGTTTTGGCTTGACTAGCGGCGTATTTGAGCAGTTCTTC. Protein product: CASSFGLTSGVFEQFF.

In this sample, this clonotype turned up once. This sequence joins TRBV5-1 and TRBJ2-3; 9 nucleotides line up with TRBD2. This CDR3 is built from 16 residues. V trimming: 2 bases; J trimming: 4 bases; junction bases outside the gene matches: 8. Germline lookup yields CDR1 SGHRS and CDR2 YFSETQ. The CDR3 spells CASSLPGLASADTQYF. The CDR3, as DNA: TGCGCCAGCAGCTTACCGGGACTAGCTTCCGCAGATACGCAGTATTTT.